This TCR beta chain came from a study of T cells in Graves' hyperthyroidism and ophthalmopathy. TCR beta CDR3 regions were amplified from RNA transcripts. First-round RT-PCR targeting the TCR CDR3 was performed with the HTBI primer set. TCRdb passed the multiplex PCR reads through MiXCR, listing each CDR3 protein once. The sample contains about 610,000 distinct CDR3 sequences, roughly 15% of which appear only once. This clonotype was seen at least ten times. The V and J ends lost 5 bases and 1 base respectively, with 14 bases between them. Germline assignment: CDR1 MNHEY and CDR2 SVGEGT. The CDR3 is 15 residues long.

The sequence was obtained from a woman in her 40s with Graves' ophthalmopathy. The chain employs TRBV6-2 or TRBV6-3 and TRBJ2-5, with unresolved D. Sequenced input: blood. CDR3 sequence: CASSPIQTTQETQYF. CDR3 sequence (DNA): TGTGCCAGCAGTCCAATCCAGACGACCCAAGAGACCCAGTACTTC.